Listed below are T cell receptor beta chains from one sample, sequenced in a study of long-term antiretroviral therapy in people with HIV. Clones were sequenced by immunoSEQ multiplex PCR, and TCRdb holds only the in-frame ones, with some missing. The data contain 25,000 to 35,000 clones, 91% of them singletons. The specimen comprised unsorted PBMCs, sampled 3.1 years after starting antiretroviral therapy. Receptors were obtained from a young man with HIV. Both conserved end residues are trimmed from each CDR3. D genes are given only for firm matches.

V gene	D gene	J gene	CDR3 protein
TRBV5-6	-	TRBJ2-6	ASSIDTSGANVLT
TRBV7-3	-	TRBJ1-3	ASSLNGAGTNTIY
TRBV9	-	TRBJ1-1	ASSVELNTEAF
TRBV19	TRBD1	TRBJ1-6	ASSMGQQSPLH
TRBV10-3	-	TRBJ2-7	ATKGPGGFYEQY
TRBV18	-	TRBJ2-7	ASSPPYSYEQY
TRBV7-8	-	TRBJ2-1	ASSSLPGSGYNEQF
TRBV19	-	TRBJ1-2	ASSSQLNYGYT
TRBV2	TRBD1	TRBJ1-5	ASRDETGPQPQH
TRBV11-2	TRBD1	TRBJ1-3	ASSPRDRAFSGNTIY
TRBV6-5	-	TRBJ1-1	ASSTNTNTEAF